This TCR beta chain was found in a study of blood T cell repertoires in COVID-19 (dated by TCRdb to between 2020 and 2021). For the study in its entirety: The collaborator samples originated in the United States, Italy and Spain and spanned the acute and convalescent phases of COVID-19. The material from the prospective study consisted of cDNA or gDNA derived from T cells, B-cell-depleted T cells, or PBMCs. Subjects who had been exposed to COVID-19, were actively infected with it, or had recovered from it provided the deeply sampled blood TCRbeta repertoires that made up the dataset. The repertoires were made available in a free public database intended to serve as a resource for research on the immune response to SARS-CoV-2. Samples came from the ongoing ImmuneRACE study (first 160 participants) plus 1,254 subjects from 6 global collaborators. A de-identified subject ID, COVID-19 status, age in years and sex were almost always included in the sample metadata. Where HLA class I and class II types were available, the types were taken from metadata supplied by the sample provider, not from assay-based typing.

TCRbeta CDR3 regions were amplified from genomic DNA by means of the immunoSEQ Assay, a bias-controlled multiplex PCR. In the source study's methods: Nucleated cell counts per sample were estimated from amplification of reference gene primers within the assay. To quantify the absolute abundance of each unique TCRbeta CDR3 rearrangement, sequence reads were collapsed and filtered. For each sample, productive Simpson clonality was calculated by taking the square root of Simpson's diversity index across productive rearrangements. TCRdb retrieved this table from immuneACCESS and kept in-frame rearrangements only. Not all clones are present; in checked studies, unresolved V genes account for under half, and no reason is known for the remainder. D and trimming come from the DNA, and the V and J calls and clone size come from that table. A total of 99,000 or so clones appear in this sample, just under 85% of them only once. The ten largest clones represent approximately 3.3% of the sample.

Comment on this clone: The antigen it recognizes is unknown. The sample holds no much larger clone one base away, and base qualities are not on file.

General conclusions and limits of the study: Clinical and demographic metadata were provided uncurated, with the amount varying by source and participant.

Whole blood was collected in K2EDTA tubes by collaborating institutions according to the institutions' own protocols. For TCRbeta analysis, collaborators shipped samples in one of three forms: frozen whole blood, isolated PBMCs, or DNA extracted from either of those sample types. The sample taken for sequencing was peripheral blood. This receptor was obtained from a woman older than 75 with active or convalescent COVID-19.

The CDR3 reads CASSPTGLAGTTYEQYF. The nucleotide sequence is TGTGCCAGCTCACCCACCGGTCTAGCGGGGACCACCTACGAGCAGTACTTC. The chain was built from TRBV18 and TRBJ2-7, with 9 middle bases fitting TRBD2. From the germline V gene, CDR1 is KGHSH and CDR2 is LQKENI. Here V drops 3 bases and J drops 2 bases, and the junction holds 11 bases not matched to any gene. The CDR3 has 17 amino acids, counting the end cysteine and phenylalanine. Left in the record is the CDR3 DNA by itself, 51 bases read in frame from the first base. This CDR3, with the reference TRBV18 and TRBJ2-7 proteins standing in past its ends, gives the full variable domain NAGVMQNPRHLVRRRGQEARLRCSPMKGHSHVYWYRQLPEEGLKFMVYLQKENIIDESGMPKERFSAEFPKEGPSILRIQQVVRGDSAAYFCASSPTGLAGTTYEQYFGPGTRLTVT.